The subject of this entry is one T cell receptor beta chain. The target antigen is unknown. This record belongs to a study of cytomegalovirus exposure and HLA in healthy donors. Overall study context: Of about 390 genotyped donors, around 80% grouped in the Caucasian-associated ancestry cluster. The study's findings and limits: A later analysis found that most CMV-associated TCR beta chains appeared HLA-restricted. Researchers reportedly found TCR beta sequences accurately predicted most subjects' HLA-A and HLA-B alleles.

Germline trimming cut 1 base from V and 6 bases from J; bases unmatched to any gene: 6. Germline CDR1 reads SGDLS; CDR2 reads YYNGEE. There are 15 residues in the CDR3. The primer mix had 60 Vbeta and 13 Jbeta primers. Under the authors' procedure: In a later analysis, of around 85 million unique beta chains, around 9.9 million appeared in at least two donors. Libraries were prepared by immunoSEQ multiplex PCR; TCRdb keeps only in-frame clonotypes and omits some of them. V, J and clone size were drawn from that table, and D and trimming were deduced from the DNA. This sample has about 200,000 clones, with about 81% found just once.

The clonotype comes from a middle-aged woman in good health and CMV-seronegative. The chain couples TRBV9 to TRBJ2-2; TRBD2 matches 7 bases. The sample was PBMCs. Here the CDR3 reads CASSVRGEGPGELFF. The CDR3 bases are TGTGCCAGCAGCGTACGGGGGGAGGGCCCCGGGGAGCTGTTTTTT.